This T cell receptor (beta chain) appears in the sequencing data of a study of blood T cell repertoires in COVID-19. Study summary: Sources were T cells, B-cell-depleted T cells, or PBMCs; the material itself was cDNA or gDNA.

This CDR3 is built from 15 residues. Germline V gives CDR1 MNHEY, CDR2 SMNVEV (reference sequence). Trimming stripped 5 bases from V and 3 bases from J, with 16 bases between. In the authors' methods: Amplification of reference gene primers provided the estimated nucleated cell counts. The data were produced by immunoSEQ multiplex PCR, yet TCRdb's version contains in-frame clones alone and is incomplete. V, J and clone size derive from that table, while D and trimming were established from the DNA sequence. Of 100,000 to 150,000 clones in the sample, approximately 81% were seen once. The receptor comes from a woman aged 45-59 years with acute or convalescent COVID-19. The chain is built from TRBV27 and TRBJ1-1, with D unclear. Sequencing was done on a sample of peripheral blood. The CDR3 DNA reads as TGTGCCAGCAGTGCCTTCCCAGGAGCGGACACTGAAGCTTTCTTT. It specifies CASSAFPGADTEAFF.